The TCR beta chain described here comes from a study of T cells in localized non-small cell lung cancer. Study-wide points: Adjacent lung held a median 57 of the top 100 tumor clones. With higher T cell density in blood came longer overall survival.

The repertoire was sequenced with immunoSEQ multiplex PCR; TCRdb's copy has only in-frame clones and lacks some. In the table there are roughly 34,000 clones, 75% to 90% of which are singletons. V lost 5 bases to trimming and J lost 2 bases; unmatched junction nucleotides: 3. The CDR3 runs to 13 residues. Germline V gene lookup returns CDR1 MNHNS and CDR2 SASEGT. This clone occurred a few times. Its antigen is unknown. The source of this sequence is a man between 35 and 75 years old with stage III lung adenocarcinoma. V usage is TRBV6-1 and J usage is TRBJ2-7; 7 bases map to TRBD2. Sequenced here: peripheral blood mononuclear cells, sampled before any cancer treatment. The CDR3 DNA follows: TGTGCCAGCAGTCTAGCGGCCCCCTACGAGCAGTACTTC. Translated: CASSLAAPYEQYF.